What follows are 26 T cell receptor beta chains derived from one specimen sequenced in a study of cytotoxic CD8 clonotypes in ibrutinib-treated CLL. Sequencing used immunoSEQ multiplex PCR; TCRdb keeps in-frame clones, though not all of them. The sample has some 120,000 clones; 58% are singletons. Here the sequenced sample was PBMCs, taken after 24 months of ibrutinib treatment. Receptors were obtained from a human donor with chronic lymphocytic leukemia.

The chain couples TRBV7-9 to TRBJ2-3; TRBD1 aligns across 8 bases. Per the germline V gene, CDR1 is SEHNR and CDR2 is FQNEAQ (reference sequence). The CDR3 is made up of 17 amino acids. V gave up 1 base and J gave up 0 bases; unmatched junction bases: 6. In nucleotides, the CDR3 is TGTGCCAGCAGCTTAGGGGCAGGGGGCAGTAGCACAGATACGCAGTATTTT. Encoded protein: CASSLGAGGSSTDTQYF.

V gene TRBV5-3 combines with J gene TRBJ1-2, with 8 bases fitting TRBD1. TRBV5-3 is annotated as an ORF whose role is uncertain. With 4 bases clipped from V and 8 bases from J, the junction kept 4 bases outside the gene matches. CDR3 length: 12 amino acids. CDR3 sequence: CARSSRGQGYTF. Here the CDR3 DNA reads TGTGCCAGAAGCAGCAGGGGGCAGGGCTACACCTTC.

The chain carries TRBV9 and TRBJ2-1, with D uncertain. V was pared by 4 bases and J by 2 bases, with 13 bases between. Germline V gene lookup returns CDR1 SGDLS and CDR2 YYNGEE. The CDR3 spans 15 residues. Here the CDR3 DNA reads TGTGCCAGCAGCCTAGGTCCCTATACCTACAATGAGCAGTTCTTC. It is translated as CASSLGPYTYNEQFF. Using reference TRBV9 and TRBJ2-1 for the parts outside the CDR3, the full variable domain is DSGVTQTPKHLITATGQRVTLRCSPRSGDLSVYWYQQSLDQGLQFLIQYYNGEERAKGNILERFSAQQFPDLHSELNLSSLELGDSALYFCASSLGPYTYNEQFFGPGTRLTVL.

The sample holds a few counts of this clone. V and J are TRBV7-2 and TRBJ2-7; D is perhaps TRBD1 or TRBD2 (5 bases each). The CDR3 sequence is 12 residues long. Trimming removed 5 bases from V and 5 bases from J, with 10 bases in between. The germline V gene has CDR1 SGHTA and CDR2 FQGNSA. In DNA, the CDR3 is TGTGCCAGCAGCCACCGGGACGACGAGCAGTACTTC. Its protein product is CASSHRDDEQYF.

V is TRBV20-1 and J is TRBJ1-6; D is uncertain. V was cut by 7 bases and J by 7 bases, with 8 bases left in between. Germline CDR1 DFQATT, CDR2 SNEGSKA (reference sequence). This CDR3 is built from 11 residues. The CDR3 protein is CSGGENSPLHF. In nucleotides, the CDR3 is TGCAGTGGTGGGGAGAATTCACCCCTCCACTTT.

The chain joins TRBV6-5 to TRBJ1-6; D not resolved. The CDR3 sequence is 13 residues long. Between the trimmed V and J ends, which lost 3 bases and 6 bases, there was a span of 6 bases. CDR1 is MNHEY and CDR2 is SVGAGI in the germline V gene. DNA of the CDR3: TGTGCCAGCAGTTATGAGGTTAATTCACCCCTCCACTTT. Translation: CASSYEVNSPLHF.

The rearrangement links TRBV2 to TRBJ2-7; no clear D. The V gene lost 5 bases and the J gene lost 5 bases, with 13 bases spanning the gap. This CDR3 has 13 residues. Germline values: CDR1 SNHLY, CDR2 FYNNEI. This CDR3 is CASSPLVVDEQYF. The CDR3 bases are TGTGCCAGCAGTCCCCTTGTAGTCGACGAGCAGTACTTC.

This clone has a count of ten or more. The rearrangement links TRBV15 to TRBJ2-7, with D unresolved. Per the germline V gene, CDR1 is LNHNV and CDR2 is YYDKDF (reference sequence). The CDR3 is made up of 14 amino acids. The V and J ends lost 2 bases and 0 bases respectively, with 8 bases between them. Here the CDR3 reads CATSRTAASYEQYF. The CDR3 DNA is TGTGCCACCAGCAGAACGGCAGCCTCCTACGAGCAGTACTTC.

This clone was detected only a few times. V and J are TRBV5-1 and TRBJ2-7; D perhaps matches TRBD1 (6 bases). Germline assignment: CDR1 SGHRS and CDR2 YFSETQ. This CDR3 contains 15 residues. The V end lost 3 bases, the J end lost 2 bases, and 15 bases lay between the germline ends. CDR3 sequence (DNA): TGCGCCAGCAGCTCTTCAGGGGTCGGGGCCTACGAGCAGTACTTC. Protein sequence: CASSSSGVGAYEQYF.

This clone was seen a single time. The J gene is TRBJ2-1, the V gene TRBV19, with D tentatively TRBD2 (6 bases). The CDR3 totals 14 residues. CDR1 and CDR2 (germline): LNHDA, SQIVND (reference sequence). The V end lost 3 bases, the J end lost 5 bases, and 11 bases lay between the germline ends. The CDR3 sequence: CASSMRGPNNEQFF. CDR3 nucleotide sequence: TGTGCCAGTAGTATGCGGGGACCAAACAATGAGCAGTTCTTC. Variable domain in full (rest from reference TRBV19 and TRBJ2-1): DGGITQSPKYLFRKEGQNVTLSCEQNLNHDAMYWYRQDPGQGLRLIYYSQIVNDFQKGDIAEGYSVSREKKESFPLTVTSAQKNPTAFYLCASSMRGPNNEQFFGPGTRLTVL.

Concerning this clone itself: The same CDR3 can be traced to other DNA sequences in this sample. The chain employs TRBV5-1 and TRBJ2-5; D possibly matches TRBD1 or TRBD2 (5 bases each). V was cut by 4 bases and J by 2 bases, with 9 bases left in between. This CDR3 has 13 amino acids. Germline V CDR1 and CDR2: SGHRS, YFSETQ. This CDR3 is CASSPGTQETQYF. DNA of the CDR3: TGCGCCAGCAGCCCCGGGACGCAAGAGACCCAGTACTTC.

This chain uses TRBV5-8 with TRBJ2-5, with D possibly TRBD1 on 6 matching bases. Trimming left V 2 bases short and J 0 bases short, with 14 bases between. The CDR3 contains 16 residues. The germline gives CDR1 SGHTS, CDR2 YDEGEE. The CDR3 sequence: CASSLSGRGYQETQYF. The CDR3, as DNA: TGTGCCAGCAGCTTATCGGGTAGGGGGTACCAAGAGACCCAGTACTTC.

The rearrangement links TRBV5-6 to TRBJ2-7; the D call may be TRBD1 or TRBD2 (5 bases each). Germline-derived CDR1 and CDR2 are SGHDT and YYEEEE. Trimming removed 3 bases from V and 6 bases from J, with 13 bases in between. This CDR3 comprises 13 residues. The DNA for the CDR3 is TGTGCCAGCAGCTCCGACTGGGGGAGCGAGCAGTACTTC. It specifies CASSSDWGSEQYF.

The chain is built from TRBV30 and TRBJ1-5; D is unclear. This CDR3 has 13 amino acids. Trimming took 0 bases from V and 1 from J, leaving 4 bases between them. Looked up from germline, CDR1 is GTSNPN and CDR2 is SVGIG (reference sequence). The CDR3 is CAWSVRSNQPQHF. In nucleotides, the CDR3 is TGTGCCTGGAGTGTCAGGAGCAATCAGCCCCAGCATTTT.

The gene calls are TRBV4-1 and TRBJ1-2; D is unresolved. V dropped 0 bases and J dropped 4 bases, with 15 bases sitting between them. This CDR3 region has 16 residues. Germline loops: CDR1 MGHRA, CDR2 YSYEKL. CDR3 coding DNA: TGCGCCAGCAGCCAAGATTCGGGCGGCAGGTTCTATGGCTACACCTTC. Protein sequence: CASSQDSGGRFYGYTF.

This chain links TRBV5-1 with TRBJ2-2; weak D call: TRBD1 (5 bases). Germline V CDR1 and CDR2: SGHRS, YFSETQ. The CDR3 covers 14 residues. V shed 0 bases and J shed 7 bases, with 10 bases lying between them. CDR3 sequence: CASSLGQGNGELFF. In DNA form, the CDR3 reads TGCGCCAGCAGCTTGGGGCAGGGAAACGGGGAGCTGTTTTTT. The complete variable domain, with remaining parts taken from reference TRBV5-1 and TRBJ2-2, reads KAGVTQTPRYLIKTRGQQVTLSCSPISGHRSVSWYQQTPGQGLQFLFEYFSETQRNKGNFPGRFSGRQFSNSRSEMNVSTLELGDSALYLCASSLGQGNGELFFGEGSRLTVL.

V is TRBV29-1 and J is TRBJ1-2, with D tentatively TRBD1 (5 bases). V gave up 1 base and J gave up 5 bases, with 11 bases separating them. The CDR3 has 13 amino acids. Germline loops: CDR1 SQVTM, CDR2 ANQGSEA. The CDR3, as DNA: TGCAGCGTTGAAGCGGGACGCAAATATGGCTACACCTTC. Its protein is CSVEAGRKYGYTF.

The chain uses TRBV11-3 and TRBJ2-5; D not certain. The CDR3 runs to 13 residues. CDR1 SGHNT and CDR2 YENEEA come from the germline V gene. Trimming shortened V by 4 bases and J by 2 bases, and 8 bases separated the two germline ends. The CDR3 nucleotides are TGTGCCAGCAGCTGGAAGAGACAAGAGACCCAGTACTTC. Its protein is CASSWKRQETQYF.

V and J are TRBV9 and TRBJ1-6, with 10 bases identical to TRBD1. The CDR3 sequence is 15 residues long. V lost 6 bases, J lost 7 bases, and 7 bases stayed unmatched. Germline values: CDR1 SGDLS, CDR2 YYNGEE. The CDR3 bases are TGTGCCAGCACCCCAGGACAGGGGGGAAATTCACCCCTCCACTTT. It translates to CASTPGQGGNSPLHF. Full variable domain (remainder filled in from reference TRBV9 and TRBJ1-6): DSGVTQTPKHLITATGQRVTLRCSPRSGDLSVYWYQQSLDQGLQFLIQYYNGEERAKGNILERFSAQQFPDLHSELNLSSLELGDSALYFCASTPGQGGNSPLHFGNGTRLTVT.

This clone was seen a handful of times. This specimen includes other DNA sequences encoding the same CDR3. The chain carries TRBV18 and TRBJ2-7; a possible D gene is TRBD1 (5 bases). Per the germline V gene, CDR1 is KGHSH and CDR2 is LQKENI. The CDR3 has 13 residues. The ends were cut back, 3 bases at V and 2 bases at J, with 8 bases in the middle. This CDR3 reads CASSPTGPYEQYF. CDR3 DNA sequence: TGTGCCAGCTCACCCACAGGCCCCTACGAGCAGTACTTC. Filled out from reference TRBV18 and TRBJ2-7, the complete variable domain reads NAGVMQNPRHLVRRRGQEARLRCSPMKGHSHVYWYRQLPEEGLKFMVYLQKENIIDESGMPKERFSAEFPKEGPSILRIQQVVRGDSAAYFCASSPTGPYEQYFGPGTRLTVT.

This chain links TRBV2 with TRBJ2-3, with D uncertain. V lost 6 bases to trimming and J lost 0 bases, with 10 bases between them. Germline loops: CDR1 SNHLY, CDR2 FYNNEI. The CDR3 totals 14 residues. The CDR3 DNA is TGTGCCAGCAGCCCGACAAGTAGCACAGATACGCAGTATTTT. It codes for CASSPTSSTDTQYF.

This chain joins TRBV2 and TRBJ1-1; 8 nucleotides agree with TRBD1. The CDR3 covers 15 residues. The V gene end was trimmed by 3 bases and the J gene end by 4 bases; junction bases not matched to a gene: 7. CDR1 and CDR2 (germline): SNHLY, FYNNEI. The CDR3 DNA sequence: TGTGCCAGCAGTGAGGACAGGGTGGGATCCACTGAAGCTTTCTTT. This codes for CASSEDRVGSTEAFF.

The table lists this clone with a few counts. The chain combines TRBV28 with TRBJ1-2; 8 bases agree with TRBD1. The length of the CDR3 is 12 residues. V gave up 6 bases and J gave up 5 bases; unmatched junction bases: 2. CDR1 is MDHEN, CDR2 SYDVKM, per germline. Here the CDR3 reads CASRRTGYGYTF. CDR3 DNA sequence: TGTGCCAGCAGGCGGACAGGGTATGGCTACACCTTC.

There are a few counts of this clone. In DNA form, the CDR3 reads TGTGCCAGCTCACCGGACAGGGTCGGGGCCTACGAGCAGTACTTC. Amino acids: CASSPDRVGAYEQYF. The rearrangement uses TRBV18 and TRBJ2-7; 8 bases align to TRBD1. The trim removed 3 bases at V and 2 bases at J, leaving 6 bases unmatched. This CDR3 has 15 amino acids. The germline gives CDR1 KGHSH, CDR2 LQKENI.

This clone was observed a single time. The chain links TRBV6-5 to TRBJ2-7; a possible D gene is TRBD2 (6 bases). The CDR3 loop spans 13 amino acids. Trimming cost V 6 bases and J 2 bases, with 11 bases left between them. Germline V gene sequence: CDR1 MNHEY, CDR2 SVGAGI. The CDR3 sequence is CASRGDSPYEQYF. CDR3 bases: TGTGCCAGCAGGGGGGACTCCCCCTACGAGCAGTACTTC.

The chain carries TRBV29-1 and TRBJ1-2; 7 nucleotides align to TRBD1. Germline CDR1 and CDR2: SQVTM and ANQGSEA. CDR3 length equals 13 residues. After removal of 2 bases from V and 4 bases from J, the junction contained 4 bases not matched to a gene. CDR3 loop: CSVEQGGTYGYTF. The CDR3 DNA reads TGCAGCGTTGAACAGGGGGGAACCTATGGCTACACCTTC.